Below, 10 T cell receptor beta chains from the same sample are listed, as sequenced in a study of T cell responses to AZD1222 COVID-19 vaccine (dated by TCRdb to the early 2020s). To prepare the library, the immunoSEQ multiplex PCR assay was applied. The source is immuneACCESS, and TCRdb retained only in-frame sequences with V and J called. Part of the clones is not carried over; for the studies checked, unresolved V genes explain less than half of this, and the remainder is unexplained. This sample lists about 180,000 clones; roughly 92% were detected once. The ten largest clonotypes hold 1.5% to 2% of the sample. The meaning of the sample's time point label: about 28 days (+/-7) after the second vaccine dose. Here the sequenced sample was peripheral blood, taken 28 days after the second AZD1222 dose. Every receptor here comes from an adult who received the AZD1222 COVID-19 vaccine.

The chain employs TRBV28 and TRBJ2-1, with TRBD1 identical over 7 bases. Germline V lookup: CDR1 MDHEN, CDR2 SYDVKM. With V trimmed by 5 bases and J by 7 bases, 11 bases remained unmatched. This CDR3 contains 15 residues. The CDR3 is CASSGTGVSGNEQFF. Written as DNA, the CDR3 is TGTGCCAGCAGTGGTACAGGGGTTTCAGGGAATGAGCAGTTCTTC.

The chain carries TRBV19 and TRBJ1-1, with D perhaps TRBD1 (6 bases). V was pared by 5 bases and J by 1 base, with 11 bases between. The CDR3 has 14 residues. Germline values: CDR1 LNHDA, CDR2 SQIVND (reference sequence). In DNA form, the CDR3 reads TGTGCCAGTAGTCCAGGGGACCCGAACACTGAAGCTTTCTTT. Amino acids: CASSPGDPNTEAFF. Full variable domain (missing parts from reference TRBV19 and TRBJ1-1): DGGITQSPKYLFRKEGQNVTLSCEQNLNHDAMYWYRQDPGQGLRLIYYSQIVNDFQKGDIAEGYSVSREKKESFPLTVTSAQKNPTAFYLCASSPGDPNTEAFFGQGTRLTVV.

CDR3 in amino acids: CASSSGATNEKLFF. CDR3 nucleotide sequence: TGTGCCAGCAGCTCAGGGGCAACTAATGAAAAACTGTTTTTT. V usage is TRBV2 and J usage is TRBJ1-4, with TRBD1 as a possible D gene (6 bases). V was pared by 6 bases and J by 0 bases, with 8 bases between. CDR3 length: 14 amino acids. Per the germline V gene, CDR1 is SNHLY and CDR2 is FYNNEI.

J is TRBJ1-2 and V is TRBV4-2, with D possibly matching TRBD1 (6 bases). From germline, CDR1 is LGHNA and CDR2 YNFKEQ. Trimming removed 0 bases at V and 4 bases at J, with 9 bases between. This CDR3 is built from 14 residues. The CDR3 here is CASSQEMDSYGYTF. Here the CDR3 DNA reads TGTGCCAGCAGCCAAGAAATGGACAGCTATGGCTACACCTTC.

The chain is built from TRBV6-2 or TRBV6-3 and TRBJ1-2; D call uncertain. Trimming removed 5 bases at V and 4 bases at J, with 14 bases between. The CDR3 has 14 amino acids. Looked up from germline, CDR1 is MNHEY and CDR2 is SVGEGT. The CDR3 bases are TGTGCCAGCAGTCGTTCGACAACCTCCTATGGCTACACCTTC. Its translation is CASSRSTTSYGYTF.

The chain has TRBV30 and TRBJ1-4; unclear D gene. There are 13 residues in the CDR3. Trimming pared 4 bases from V and 8 bases from J, leaving 14 bases between. Germline V gene lookup returns CDR1 GTSNPN and CDR2 SVGIG (reference sequence). The CDR3 DNA reads TGTGCCTGGACAGACCCGCCGGGAGAAAAACTGTTTTTT. Its protein product is CAWTDPPGEKLFF.

The chain recombines TRBV6-1 with TRBJ1-1; no firm D call. This CDR3 has 12 amino acids. Germline CDR1 MNHNS, CDR2 SASEGT. V gave up 3 bases and J gave up 1 base, with 3 bases separating them. DNA of the CDR3: TGTGCCAGCAGTGAGAGGAACACTGAAGCTTTCTTT. Amino acids: CASSERNTEAFF.

This clone was found a few times. The gene calls are TRBV5-4 and TRBJ1-2; the match to TRBD1 covers 8 bases. V lost 4 bases to trimming and J lost 7 bases; unmatched junction nucleotides: 9. The CDR3 is made up of 14 amino acids. Per the germline V gene, CDR1 is SGHNT and CDR2 is YYREEE (reference sequence). The CDR3 protein is CASSRPGTGRGYTF. The CDR3 DNA reads TGTGCCAGCAGCAGACCCGGGACAGGTCGTGGCTACACCTTC.

The chain couples TRBV14 to TRBJ1-1; maybe TRBD1 (5 bases). V shed 4 bases and J shed 7 bases, with 19 bases lying between them. The germline CDR1 and CDR2 sequences are SGHDN and FVKESK. The CDR3 is 15 amino acids. The CDR3 sequence: CASSRLTQGENEAFF. The CDR3 DNA sequence: TGTGCCAGCAGCCGACTTACTCAGGGTGAGAATGAAGCTTTCTTT. Combining the CDR3 with reference TRBV14 and TRBJ1-1 gives the whole variable domain EAGVTQFPSHSVIEKGQTVTLRCDPISGHDNLYWYRRVMGKEIKFLLHFVKESKQDESGMPNNRFLAERTGGTYSTLKVQPAELEDSGVYFCASSRLTQGENEAFFGQGTRLTVV.

This clone was counted between two and nine times. V is TRBV15 and J is TRBJ2-7, with 8 bases identical to TRBD2. V lost 3 bases to trimming and J lost 4 bases; unmatched junction nucleotides: 8. Per the germline V gene, CDR1 is LNHNV and CDR2 is YYDKDF (reference sequence). There are 15 residues in the CDR3. The CDR3 nucleotides are TGTGCCACCAGCAGCACACTAGCGGAGAAATACGAGCAGTACTTC. Its translation: CATSSTLAEKYEQYF.